Below are 29 T cell receptor beta chains sequenced from a single sample in a study of blood T cell repertoires in COVID-19. Assay: immunoSEQ multiplex PCR; the TCRdb copy retains only in-frame clones and omits some. Counted here are fewer than 350,000 clones, about 85% occurring once; the ten biggest clones make up around 2.5%. The sequencing sample was made of PBMCs or T cells enriched from blood (not recorded which). Every receptor here comes from a woman aged 50 to 65 who had recovered from COVID-19.

The chain is built from TRBV6-2 or TRBV6-3 and TRBJ2-7; D gene uncertain. The CDR3 covers 15 residues. V gave up 4 bases and J gave up 2 bases, with 15 bases separating them. Germline V lookup: CDR1 MNHEY, CDR2 SVGEGT. The CDR3 is CASSSVGSRAYEQYF. In DNA form, the CDR3 reads TGTGCCAGCAGTTCCGTCGGGTCCAGAGCCTACGAGCAGTACTTC.

This sequence joins TRBV6-5 and TRBJ1-5; no clear D gene. V shed 5 bases and J shed 0 bases, with 11 bases lying between them. Germline V gene data show CDR1 as MNHEY and CDR2 as SVGAGI. This CDR3 is 15 amino acids long. The CDR3 loop is CASSRGINSNQPQHF. CDR3 nucleotide sequence: TGTGCCAGCAGTCGCGGGATCAATAGCAATCAGCCCCAGCATTTT.

The CDR3 region has the DNA TGTGCTAGTGGTGGGCCGGGGGGGGCGTCGAGAGAGACCCAGTACTTC. It is translated as CASGGPGGASRETQYF. The chain couples TRBV12-5 to TRBJ2-5; 8 positions match TRBD2. The germline V gene has CDR1 LGHNT and CDR2 FRNRAP. V lost 5 bases and J lost 4; bases outside the gene matches: 12. There are 16 residues in the CDR3.

This chain uses TRBV28 with TRBJ2-1, with 16 nucleotides matching TRBD2. The CDR3 runs 15 residues. V shed 4 bases, J shed 10 bases, and the junction held 4 bases outside the gene matches. Germline CDR1 is MDHEN and CDR2 is SYDVKM. CDR3 bases: TGTGCCAGCAGTTCCGGGACTAGCGGGGGGGGAGAGCAGTTCTTC. It is translated as CASSSGTSGGGEQFF.

This CDR3 reads CASSEPPDTEAFF. The CDR3 region has the DNA TGTGCCAGCAGTGAACCGCCGGACACTGAAGCTTTCTTT. The V gene is TRBV25-1, the J gene TRBJ1-1; D uncertain. Germline values: CDR1 MGHDK, CDR2 SYGVNS. The CDR3 spans 13 residues. V gave up 2 bases and J gave up 3 bases, with 7 bases separating them. Full variable domain (missing parts from reference TRBV25-1 and TRBJ1-1): EADIYQTPRYLVIGTGKKITLECSQTMGHDKMYWYQQDPGMELHLIHYSYGVNSTEKGDLSSESTVSRIRTEHFPLTLESARPSHTSQYLCASSEPPDTEAFFGQGTRLTVV.

The J gene is TRBJ2-3, the V gene TRBV4-1; the match to TRBD2 covers 9 bases. CDR1 and CDR2 from the germline V gene are MGHRA and YSYEKL. V was clipped by 1 base and J by 6 bases; unmatched bases: 5. The CDR3 extends over 15 amino acids. The CDR3 nucleotides are TGCGCCAGCAGCCAAGTTGGGACTAGCTTCGATACGCAGTATTTT. Amino acid sequence: CASSQVGTSFDTQYF.

The J gene is TRBJ1-4, the V gene TRBV24-1; the D is unclear. The germline CDR1 and CDR2 sequences are KGHDR and SFDVKD. V dropped 7 bases and J dropped 7 bases, with 12 bases sitting between them. This CDR3 has 13 amino acids. This CDR3 reads CATSEGRGEKLFF. For the CDR3, the DNA is TGTGCCACCAGCGAAGGTAGAGGTGAAAAACTGTTTTTT.

The rearrangement links TRBV6-5 to TRBJ2-1; 9 nucleotides agree with TRBD2. V lost 4 bases and J lost 4; bases outside the gene matches: 8. The germline CDR1 and CDR2 sequences are MNHEY and SVGAGI. The CDR3 is made up of 16 amino acids. The CDR3 nucleotides read TGTGCCAGCAGTTCTGCTCTAGCGGGAACTTACAATGAGCAGTTCTTC. Translation: CASSSALAGTYNEQFF.

The chain employs TRBV25-1 and TRBJ2-3, with 7 nucleotides matching TRBD1. CDR3 length equals 17 residues. Germline-derived CDR1 and CDR2 are MGHDK and SYGVNS. The trim removed 3 bases at V and 3 bases at J, leaving 12 bases unmatched. The CDR3 region is CASSEITPLQGTDTQYF. Here the CDR3 DNA reads TGTGCCAGCAGTGAGATAACCCCTCTACAGGGGACAGATACGCAGTATTTT.

This clone showed up just once. The chain combines TRBV2 with TRBJ1-1, with D possibly being TRBD1 (5 bases). Trimming took off 7 bases at V and 1 base at J, with 16 bases between the two ends. The CDR3 runs to 15 residues. CDR1 and CDR2 (germline): SNHLY, FYNNEI. This CDR3 is CASNKLGLGNTEAFF. In nucleotides, the CDR3 is TGTGCCAGCAATAAGTTGGGGCTTGGGAACACTGAAGCTTTCTTT.

The rearrangement uses TRBV5-6 and TRBJ1-2; D uncertain. Germline V gene data show CDR1 as SGHDT and CDR2 as YYEEEE. V dropped 5 bases and J dropped 9 bases, with 14 bases sitting between them. CDR3 length: 12 residues. CDR3 residues: CASSSVSGSYTF. The CDR3 DNA is TGTGCCAGCAGTTCCGTCTCGGGAAGCTACACCTTC.

This sequence joins TRBV18 and TRBJ2-1; 16 nucleotides match TRBD2. Germline CDR1 is KGHSH and CDR2 is LQKENI. The CDR3 spans 17 residues. Germline trimming cut 3 bases from V and 8 bases from J; bases unmatched to any gene: 7. The CDR3 loop is CASSPPGLAGGGDEQFF. The DNA for the CDR3 is TGTGCCAGCTCACCGCCGGGACTAGCGGGAGGGGGCGATGAGCAGTTCTTC.

The rearrangement joins TRBV7-2 to TRBJ2-6; D gene ambiguous. Looked up from germline, CDR1 is SGHTA and CDR2 is FQGNSA. Deletions cut 1 base from V and 4 bases from J, with 11 bases between. CDR3 size: 16 residues. In DNA form, the CDR3 reads TGTGCCAGCAGCTTAGTCCCCCGGTCAGGGGCCAACGTCCTGACTTTC. It yields the protein CASSLVPRSGANVLTF.

The chain is built from TRBV19 and TRBJ1-5; TRBD1 matches 10 bases. The CDR3 runs to 15 residues. Germline V gene data show CDR1 as LNHDA and CDR2 as SQIVND (reference sequence). Trimming took 4 bases from V and 4 from J; bases not matched to a gene: 4. CDR3 loop: CASSRDRGGNQPQHF. In DNA form, the CDR3 reads TGTGCCAGTAGTAGGGACAGGGGCGGTAATCAGCCCCAGCATTTT.

This clone was seen just once. The J gene is TRBJ2-4, the V gene TRBV18; 10 nucleotides match TRBD1. CDR3 length: 15 amino acids. The ends lost 3 bases at V and 6 bases at J; junction bases unmatched: 5. Germline V gene data show CDR1 as KGHSH and CDR2 as LQKENI. CDR3 region: CASSPRTGGGNIQYF. The CDR3 DNA reads as TGTGCCAGCTCACCTCGGACAGGGGGGGGAAACATTCAGTACTTC.

The chain is built from TRBV5-4 and TRBJ2-2; TRBD2 agrees at 12 bases. Germline loops: CDR1 SGHNT, CDR2 YYREEE (reference sequence). This CDR3 region has 15 residues. V lost 4 bases to trimming and J lost 5 bases; unmatched junction nucleotides: 3. CDR3 in DNA: TGTGCCAGCAGCATTGGACTAGCGGGAACCGGGGAGCTGTTTTTT. Translation gives CASSIGLAGTGELFF.

This chain joins TRBV6-5 and TRBJ2-7; D is undetermined. CDR3 length: 12 amino acids. Germline V gene lookup returns CDR1 MNHEY and CDR2 SVGAGI. V was cut by 6 bases and J by 0 bases, with 6 bases left in between. The CDR3 here is CASRSLSYEQYF. The CDR3 region has the DNA TGTGCCAGCAGGTCCCTCTCCTACGAGCAGTACTTC.

The chain recombines TRBV4-3 with TRBJ2-3; 7 nucleotides line up with TRBD2. V was clipped by 0 bases and J by 4 bases; unmatched bases: 7. Germline V gives CDR1 LGHNA, CDR2 YSLEER. This CDR3 contains 16 residues. The CDR3 loop is CASSQDWGRASDTQYF. The CDR3 nucleotides read TGCGCCAGCAGCCAAGATTGGGGGAGGGCCTCAGATACGCAGTATTTT.

V is TRBV18 and J is TRBJ2-3, with D perhaps TRBD2 (5 bases). The CDR3 spans 12 residues. In germline, CDR1 is KGHSH, CDR2 LQKENI. The V end was cut by 3 bases, the J end by 7 bases, with 8 bases between. Written as DNA, the CDR3 is TGTGCCAGCTCACCGGGAGAATATACGCAGTATTTT. Its translation: CASSPGEYTQYF.

This sequence joins TRBV28 and TRBJ2-2; a possible D gene is TRBD2 (6 bases). The CDR3 has 13 amino acids. Deletions cut 6 bases from V and 7 bases from J, with 12 bases between. Germline V gene data show CDR1 as MDHEN and CDR2 as SYDVKM. For the CDR3, the DNA is TGTGCCAGCAGGGAACGGGGGAACGGGGAGCTGTTTTTT. Translating gives CASRERGNGELFF.

This clone has a handful of counts. J is TRBJ1-1 and V is TRBV11-2; D gene unclear. V lost 1 base to trimming and J lost 4 bases, with 10 bases between them. The CDR3 has 14 residues. Germline CDR1 SGHAT, CDR2 FQNNGV. CDR3 DNA: TGTGCCAGCAGCTTAGTAAGCGGTGGCACTGAAGCTTTCTTT. Its protein product is CASSLVSGGTEAFF.

The count of this clone is one. The rearrangement joins TRBV27 to TRBJ2-7; D perhaps matches TRBD1 (5 bases). Deletions cut 0 bases from V and 7 bases from J, with 10 bases between. This CDR3 contains 13 residues. Germline V gene data show CDR1 as MNHEY and CDR2 as SMNVEV (reference sequence). As DNA, the CDR3 is TGTGCCAGCAGTTTATCGGGAAGGGGTGAGCAGTACTTC. Protein sequence: CASSLSGRGEQYF.

This clone was found a few times. The chain links TRBV4-1 to TRBJ1-5; 9 bases align to TRBD1. The junction had 14 bases not matched to a gene; V was cut back by 3 bases and J by 8 bases. CDR3 length equals 17 residues. Per the germline V gene, CDR1 is MGHRA and CDR2 is YSYEKL. For the CDR3, the DNA is TGCGCCAGCAGCCAGGGGACAGGGAGAAGTGGTTCGGAGCCCCAGCATTTT. Its protein is CASSQGTGRSGSEPQHF.

This chain links TRBV10-3 with TRBJ2-1; D remains unclear. The germline CDR1 and CDR2 sequences are ENHRY and SYGVKD. CDR3 length equals 15 residues. Trimming took off 3 bases at V and 0 bases at J, with 9 bases between the two ends. The CDR3 region has the DNA TGTGCCATCAGTGAAAAACACCGCTCCTACAATGAGCAGTTCTTC. Its translation is CAISEKHRSYNEQFF.

This rearrangement joins TRBV14 to TRBJ1-4; D is ambiguous. Trimming took 1 base from V and 10 from J, leaving 16 bases between them. The CDR3 covers 15 residues. From germline, CDR1 is SGHDN and CDR2 FVKESK. The CDR3 DNA is TGTGCCAGCAGCCAAGCCCCCCCAGGCGGGCTAAAACTGTTTTTT. Translation gives CASSQAPPGGLKLFF.

V and J are TRBV7-8 and TRBJ2-4; 14 bases match TRBD2. CDR3 length: 16 amino acids. The trim removed 1 base at V and 7 bases at J, leaving 3 bases unmatched. CDR1 is SGHVS, CDR2 FQNEAQ, per germline. CDR3 sequence (DNA): TGTGCCAGCAGCTTAGGACTAGCGGGGGGGCCGAACATTCAGTACTTC. Protein sequence: CASSLGLAGGPNIQYF.

The CDR3 here is CASSPRQGSRHEQYF. The CDR3 DNA reads TGCGCCAGCAGCCCAAGACAGGGGAGTCGGCACGAGCAGTACTTC. The J gene is TRBJ2-7, the V gene TRBV5-1, with TRBD1 matching over 8 bases. J lost 5 bases, V lost 4 bases, and 11 bases had no gene match. The CDR3 spans 15 residues. The germline gives CDR1 SGHRS, CDR2 YFSETQ.

This chain uses TRBV6-1 with TRBJ1-5; TRBD1 is a possible D gene (5 bases). Germline CDR1 is MNHNS and CDR2 is SASEGT. Deletions cut 6 bases from V and 4 bases from J, with 13 bases between. The CDR3 consists of 14 residues. CDR3 region: CASSRSGKNQPQHF. The CDR3 nucleotides read TGTGCCAGCAGCCGTTCAGGGAAGAATCAGCCCCAGCATTTT.

This clone was detected only a few times. J is TRBJ1-3 and V is TRBV7-2; D is ambiguous. V was clipped by 4 bases and J by 4 bases, with 14 bases between them. Germline V CDR1 and CDR2: SGHTA, FQGNSA. The length of the CDR3 is 15 residues. This CDR3 reads CASSYGPGRGNTIYF. Here the CDR3 DNA reads TGTGCCAGCAGCTACGGGCCCGGGAGGGGAAACACCATATATTTT.